These 8 T cell receptor beta chains were sequenced from one sample in a study of blood T cell repertoires in COVID-19. Measured with immunoSEQ multiplex PCR; TCRdb has only the in-frame clones, and not every one. The profile covers 110,000 or so clones, with roughly 79% appearing a single time and under 11% taken by the ten largest. The sample was peripheral blood. Receptors were obtained from a human donor in a cohort sampled during active COVID-19.

The chain is built from TRBV7-3 and TRBJ1-1; D is unclear. This CDR3 is built from 16 residues. Germline V gene lookup returns CDR1 SGHTA and CDR2 FQGTGA. Trimming removed 7 bases from V and 0 bases from J, with 18 bases in between. The CDR3 DNA reads TGTGCCAGCAAGGAAGGAGCCGACGAAATGAACACTGAAGCTTTCTTT. This gives the protein CASKEGADEMNTEAFF.

This chain connects TRBV2 to TRBJ1-3, with 8 positions matching TRBD1. The CDR3 covers 14 residues. The germline V gene has CDR1 SNHLY and CDR2 FYNNEI. Trimming cost V 4 bases and J 2 bases; bases outside gene matches: 1. The CDR3 DNA sequence: TGTGCCAGCAGTGGGACAGGGCCTGGAAACACCATATATTTT. It encodes CASSGTGPGNTIYF. The full variable domain, completed using reference TRBV2 and TRBJ1-3, is EPEVTQTPSHQVTQMGQEVILRCVPISNHLYFYWYRQILGQKVEFLVSFYNNEISEKSEIFDDQFSVERPDGSNFTLKIRSTKLEDSAMYFCASSGTGPGNTIYFGEGSWLTVV.

The chain is built from TRBV3-1 (or the pseudogene TRBV3-2) and TRBJ2-7; D is unresolved. The germline V gene encodes CDR1 LGHDT and CDR2 YNNKEL (reference sequence). This CDR3 has 15 residues. V was trimmed by 1 base and J by 2 bases, leaving 12 bases between them. CDR3 nucleotides: TGTGCCAGCAGCCAAGTCACGGGTTTACCCTACGAGCAGTACTTC. It translates to CASSQVTGLPYEQYF.

Only a few counts were recorded for this clone. This chain uses TRBV4-2 with TRBJ2-1; TRBD2 aligns across 12 bases. The CDR3 spans 17 residues. The germline V gene encodes CDR1 LGHNA and CDR2 YNFKEQ. V lost 3 bases, J lost 7 bases, and 10 bases stayed unmatched. CDR3 sequence (DNA): TGTGCCAGCAGCCAGCCCGGGGCTAGCGGGAGGGGTAATGAGCAGTTCTTC. The encoded protein is CASSQPGASGRGNEQFF.

V is TRBV28 and J is TRBJ1-2; D unresolved. The V end was cut by 9 bases, the J end by 2 bases, with 19 bases between. The germline V gene encodes CDR1 MDHEN and CDR2 SYDVKM. This CDR3 has 15 residues. This CDR3 reads CASLPSEALNYGYTF. The CDR3 coding sequence is TGTGCCAGTCTCCCCTCGGAGGCTCTGAACTATGGCTACACCTTC.

The gene calls are TRBV6-5 and TRBJ1-2; D is uncertain. Trimming took off 4 bases at V and 8 bases at J, with 8 bases between the two ends. The CDR3 sequence is 11 residues long. CDR1 MNHEY and CDR2 SVGAGI come from the germline V gene. The CDR3 region is CASSSQWGYTF. Here the CDR3 DNA reads TGTGCCAGCAGTTCACAATGGGGCTACACCTTC.

The rearrangement uses TRBV11-2 and TRBJ1-3; weak D call: TRBD1 (5 bases). The CDR3 extends over 16 amino acids. The ends were cut back, 7 bases at V and 0 bases at J, with 16 bases in the middle. In germline, CDR1 is SGHAT, CDR2 FQNNGV. The DNA for the CDR3 is TGTGCCAGCACCCTCGGTGGCAGGGTCTCTGGAAACACCATATATTTT. Translating gives CASTLGGRVSGNTIYF.

V usage is TRBV5-5 and J usage is TRBJ1-6, with D perhaps TRBD1 (5 bases). V was pared by 4 bases and J by 0 bases, with 11 bases between. Germline V gives CDR1 SGHKS, CDR2 YYEKEE (reference sequence). This CDR3 is 16 amino acids long. The CDR3, as DNA: TGTGCCAGCAGCATTCAGGGTCGCTCCTATAATTCACCCCTCCACTTT. Translating it yields CASSIQGRSYNSPLHF.